Shown below are 16 T cell receptor beta chains from a single sample sequenced in a study of shared clonotypes between healthy human individuals. The table came from immunoSEQ multiplex PCR; TCRdb's copy has only in-frame clones and leaves some out. The table has around 700,000 clones, 90% to 95% seen once. CD45RO-negative CD8 cells positively selected for CCR7 made up the naive population, which excluded terminally differentiated effector memory CD45RA+ cells. Sequencing input: naive CD8+ T cells sorted from blood. The receptors were sampled from a man aged 25-45 years in good health.

This chain joins TRBV4-2 and TRBJ1-1, with no clear D. The V gene's germline CDR1 is LGHNA and CDR2 YNFKEQ. V lost 4 bases and J 5 bases, leaving 11 bases between the germline ends. CDR3 length: 13 residues. Here the CDR3 reads CASSPALGTEAFF. For the CDR3, the DNA is TGTGCCAGCAGCCCGGCCCTGGGGACTGAAGCTTTCTTT.

The chain carries TRBV7-9 and TRBJ2-7; the D is unclear. This CDR3 has 12 amino acids. V was pared by 1 base and J by 4 bases, with 5 bases between. The germline V gene encodes CDR1 SEHNR and CDR2 FQNEAQ (reference sequence). The CDR3 region is CASSLEQYEQYF. In DNA form, the CDR3 reads TGTGCCAGCAGCTTAGAGCAGTACGAGCAGTACTTC.

The chain carries TRBV13 and TRBJ1-1; D unclear. The CDR3 extends over 14 amino acids. V was trimmed by 0 bases and J by 5 bases, leaving 10 bases between them. Germline V CDR1 and CDR2: PRHDT, FYEKMQ (reference sequence). The CDR3, as DNA: TGTGCCAGCAGCTTAGGAGGAATTGGTACTGAAGCTTTCTTT. It codes for CASSLGGIGTEAFF.

This sequence joins TRBV7-9 and TRBJ2-3; TRBD2 might be the D (5 bases). The CDR3 loop spans 13 amino acids. With 5 bases removed from V and 4 bases from J, the gap between germline ends came to 10 bases. CDR1 is SEHNR, CDR2 FQNEAQ, per germline (reference sequence). CDR3 nucleotides: TGTGCCAGCAGCATTCCGGAGGCAGATACGCAGTATTTT. It yields the protein CASSIPEADTQYF.

The gene calls are TRBV2 and TRBJ2-1, with a possible D match to TRBD2 (6 bases). CDR1 and CDR2 from the germline V gene are SNHLY and FYNNEI. CDR3 length: 17 residues. V lost 9 bases and J 4 bases, leaving 25 bases between the germline ends. CDR3 residues: CARLSTAQDGLYNEQFF. The CDR3 region has the DNA TGTGCCAGATTATCTACCGCCCAGGACGGACTATACAATGAGCAGTTCTTC. The variable domain in full, with the rest retrieved from reference TRBV2 and TRBJ2-1, is EPEVTQTPSHQVTQMGQEVILRCVPISNHLYFYWYRQILGQKVEFLVSFYNNEISEKSEIFDDQFSVERPDGSNFTLKIRSTKLEDSAMYFCARLSTAQDGLYNEQFFGPGTRLTVL.

This rearrangement joins TRBV16 to TRBJ2-7; TRBD1 matches 7 bases. The V gene's germline CDR1 is KGHSY and CDR2 FQNENV. This CDR3 is 13 amino acids long. V lost 1 base, J lost 4 bases, and 1 base stayed unmatched. The DNA for the CDR3 is TGTGCCAGCAGCCAATGGGACAGTTACGAGCAGTACTTC. It encodes CASSQWDSYEQYF.

The rearrangement joins TRBV2 to TRBJ2-5; TRBD1 aligns across 9 bases. V lost 2 bases to trimming and J lost 3 bases; unmatched junction nucleotides: 7. The CDR3 is made up of 16 amino acids. Per the germline V gene, CDR1 is SNHLY and CDR2 is FYNNEI. CDR3 DNA sequence: TGTGCCAGCAGTGAAACCCGGGACAGGGACGAAGAGACCCAGTACTTC. This encodes CASSETRDRDEETQYF.

The gene calls are TRBV27 and TRBJ2-2; D is unclear. The CDR3 loop spans 12 amino acids. Germline-derived CDR1 and CDR2 are MNHEY and SMNVEV (reference sequence). V was cut by 5 bases and J by 6 bases, with 7 bases left in between. The CDR3 nucleotides read TGTGCCAGCAGTCAACGGGCCGGGGAGCTGTTTTTT. The encoded protein is CASSQRAGELFF.

The chain carries TRBV27 and TRBJ2-2; D uncertain. Trimming took off 4 bases at V and 1 base at J, with 19 bases between the two ends. Germline V gives CDR1 MNHEY, CDR2 SMNVEV (reference sequence). The CDR3 totals 18 residues. CDR3 DNA sequence: TGTGCCAGCAGTTCTTCAATCACAGAAATTCTGAACACCGGGGAGCTGTTTTTT. Its protein is CASSSSITEILNTGELFF.

The chain couples TRBV10-3 to TRBJ2-1; 7 bases match TRBD2. From germline, CDR1 is ENHRY and CDR2 SYGVKD. V lost 3 bases, J lost 9 bases, and 2 bases stayed unmatched. This CDR3 is 12 amino acids long. Here the CDR3 reads CAISDSGFEQFF. In nucleotides, the CDR3 is TGTGCCATCAGTGATAGCGGGTTTGAGCAGTTCTTC.

The V and J genes are TRBV10-3 and TRBJ2-1; no clear D gene. The germline CDR1 and CDR2 sequences are ENHRY and SYGVKD. This CDR3 comprises 13 residues. Trimming cost V 7 bases and J 9 bases, with 16 bases left between them. The CDR3 nucleotides are TGTGCCATCACCAAGGATGAAGGGCCTGAGCAGTTCTTC. Translation: CAITKDEGPEQFF.

The chain joins TRBV5-4 to TRBJ2-7; 11 bases line up with TRBD2. With V trimmed by 2 bases and J by 12 bases, 13 bases remained unmatched. Germline loops: CDR1 SGHNT, CDR2 YYREEE (reference sequence). CDR3 length equals 15 residues. The CDR3: CASSLTTSGVDDRYF. CDR3 coding DNA: TGTGCCAGCAGCTTAACGACTAGCGGGGTCGACGATAGGTACTTC.

This chain connects TRBV9 to TRBJ2-1, with 10 bases identical to TRBD1. J lost 7 bases, V lost 4 bases, and 11 bases had no gene match. Germline V gene data show CDR1 as SGDLS and CDR2 as YYNGEE. The CDR3 sequence is 16 residues long. CDR3 DNA: TGTGCCAGCAGCCCTTACCTCCGGGACAGGGGAAATGAGCAGTTCTTC. Its translation is CASSPYLRDRGNEQFF.

The rearrangement uses TRBV5-4 and TRBJ2-7, with D possibly being TRBD1 (6 bases). From germline, CDR1 is SGHNT and CDR2 YYREEE (reference sequence). This CDR3 contains 14 residues. The V end was cut by 4 bases, the J end by 3 bases, with 14 bases between. CDR3 sequence reads: CASSHHTGNYEQYF. DNA for the CDR3: TGTGCCAGCAGCCACCATACAGGGAACTACGAGCAGTACTTC.

The chain recombines TRBV9 with TRBJ2-1; 7 bases align to TRBD2. V gave up 0 bases and J gave up 3 bases; unmatched junction bases: 12. The CDR3 length is 18 residues. Germline V gene sequence: CDR1 SGDLS, CDR2 YYNGEE. This chain's CDR3 is CASSVVGVPGTNYNEQFF. In nucleotides, the CDR3 is TGTGCCAGCAGCGTAGTGGGGGTCCCCGGGACTAACTACAATGAGCAGTTCTTC.

CDR3 sequence reads: CASSPVAVGGTEAFF. The CDR3 nucleotides are TGTGCCAGCTCACCTGTAGCCGTGGGGGGCACTGAAGCTTTCTTT. The chain combines TRBV18 with TRBJ1-1; perhaps TRBD1 as D (5 bases). Germline loops: CDR1 KGHSH, CDR2 LQKENI. V dropped 3 bases and J dropped 4 bases, with 15 bases sitting between them. The length of the CDR3 is 15 residues.